This T cell receptor beta chain was recorded in a study of CD4 T cells in relation to SARS-CoV-2 and coronaviruses (dated by TCRdb to the early 2020s). About the study as a whole: In the ViraFEST assay, PBMCs were grown with antigen for around nine days, and TCR beta CDR3s were then sequenced to identify antigen-specific clonal expansions. The Adaptive Biotechnologies TCR-sequencing kit was used to sequence samples from a few pre-COVID donors and the naive versus memory experiments, whereas other data were Illumina-based. Shared crossreactive spike epitopes were mapped to their HLA restriction using patient-derived lymphoblastoid cell lines. Expansion assays from other donors in the study were sequenced with a different, Illumina-based TCR-beta assay. Memory CD4+ T cell crossreactivity between SARS-CoV-2 and common cold coronavirus spike proteins was assessed at the TCR clonotype level in the study. An HIV-1 Nef peptide pool or a no-peptide culture served as the negative reference condition.

V has 3 bases trimmed and J has 1 base trimmed; junction bases matching no gene number 2. Reading from cysteine to phenylalanine, the CDR3 counts 14 amino acids. Left in the record is the CDR3 DNA by itself, 42 bases read in frame from the first base. Based on the germline V gene (reference sequence), the CDR1 and CDR2 sequences are LNHDA and SQIVND. A word on this clone: It lacks a known antigen. It has no much larger one-base neighbor in the sample; base qualities were not kept.

The study at large found these results: Crossreactivity analysis was centred on spike protein, so crossreactivity against other viral proteins was not assessed. Small numbers of patients and of tested TCRs limited the study. Memory CD4+ clonotypes crossrecognizing SARS-CoV-2 and at least one common cold coronavirus spike were found in approximately 60% of donors. Compared with monoreactive clones, crossreactive clones had significantly weaker SARS-CoV-2-driven expansion, a result consistent with antigenic imprinting. Pre-pandemic and post-infection samples were not both contributed by any donor, so tracing of the source of pre-existing responses was limited.

The method behind the library was the immunoSEQ multiplex PCR assay. In the source study's methods: Preprocessing removed nonproductive sequences and CDR3s not starting with C, not ending with F or W, or shorter than 7 amino acids. Antigen-specific clonotypes were called with the MANAFEST web app on the basis of expansion relative to the reference and to other culture wells. To be counted as positive, a clone had to show significant expansion compared with the reference culture, at an FDR below 0.05, in 2 of 3 replicate wells. To be called positive, a clone also had to show significant expansion compared with every other tandem well and an odds ratio greater than 5. CDR3 homology was measured as pairwise Levenshtein distance, computed with the stringdist R package after trimming three terminal residues from each end. TCRdb took this table from immuneACCESS and kept in-frame rearrangements with V and J called. Such tables lack part of the clones; where checked against another copy, unresolved V genes explain under half of the gap, and the rest is unexplained. The D gene and trimming were derived from the DNA, and the V and J assignments and clone size from that table. Counted in this sample were roughly 25,000 clones; 76% of them appeared once. The ten largest clones capture just over 20% of the sample.

CD4+ T cells from unexposed donors were collected before the COVID-19 pandemic (2011-2018). The EasySep CD4+ T cell isolation kit was used to isolate CD4+ T cells once the cultures had run for roughly 9 days. As far as cell numbers permitted, CD4+ T cells from unexposed donors were tested for reactivity against SARS-CoV-2 S and N as well as four spike pools from common cold coronaviruses. PBMCs were cultured at under 2.5 million per well in IMDM supplemented with around 5% human AB serum and around 10 IU/ml IL-2. Half of the culture medium was replaced with fresh IL-2-containing medium on days 3 and 7. In general, triplicate replicate wells were used for every peptide culture condition. The leukapheresis product used for the unexposed donors was purchased from a commercial source. Ficoll-Paque PLUS gradient centrifugation was used to isolate PBMCs from either whole blood or leukapheresis product. The PBMCs went either fresh into the expansion assay or into cryopreservation at -140 degrees C. The QIAamp Micro DNA Kit was used to extract genomic DNA from the CD4+ T cells.

Sequenced material: CD4+ T cells from PBMCs, cultured in vitro. The chain uses TRBV19 and TRBJ1-1, with 7 bases aligning to TRBD1. This TCR was sampled from a human donor in good health. The encoded CDR3 is CASSMQGGNTEAFF. The DNA is TGTGCCAGTAGTATGCAGGGGGGGAACACTGAAGCTTTCTTT.